The 22 T cell receptor beta chains reported below all come from one sample, sequenced in a study of T-cell memory formation after mild COVID-19. Via MiXCR, TCRdb re-called the 5' RACE reads, giving one row per CDR3 protein. The sample shows approximately 500,000 distinct CDR3 sequences, roughly 25% of them seen only once. The sequenced sample consisted of PBMCs or a T cell subset sorted from them (not recorded which). These receptor sequences come from an adult woman who had mild COVID-19 (a few samples of this study predate the infection). Cell type and time point are not known.

The chain uses TRBV6-5 and TRBJ2-7, with 8 bases fitting TRBD1. V lost 4 bases to trimming and J lost 2 bases; unmatched junction nucleotides: 7. CDR1 MNHEY and CDR2 SVGAGI come from the germline V gene. This CDR3 is built from 15 residues. The CDR3 protein is CASSFGQGSTYEQYF. As DNA, the CDR3 is TGTGCCAGCAGTTTCGGACAGGGATCTACCTACGAGCAGTACTTC.

There are a few counts of this clonotype. This rearrangement joins TRBV12-3 or TRBV12-4 to TRBJ2-2; no reliable D call. The CDR3 spans 12 residues. The V end lost 6 bases, the J end lost 7 bases, and 9 bases lay between the germline ends. The CDR3 region is CASSLLFGELFF. The CDR3 region has the DNA TGTGCCAGCAGCCTCCTTTTCGGGGAGCTGTTTTTT.

This clonotype was seen a handful of times. The CDR3 sequence: CASSFDRISQETQYF. The CDR3 coding sequence is TGCGCCAGCAGCTTCGACAGGATCTCCCAAGAGACCCAGTACTTC. The J gene is TRBJ2-5, the V gene TRBV5-1, with D possibly TRBD1 on 6 matching bases. There are 15 residues in the CDR3. Germline V gene sequence: CDR1 SGHRS, CDR2 YFSETQ. The V gene lost 2 bases and the J gene lost 1 base, with 12 bases spanning the gap.

J is TRBJ2-1 and V is TRBV4-3; tentative D call: TRBD2 (5 bases). Germline CDR1 LGHNA, CDR2 YSLEER. There are 16 residues in the CDR3. V was trimmed by 0 bases and J by 6 bases, leaving 15 bases between them. CDR3: CASSQDRATSFNEQFF. The CDR3 region has the DNA TGCGCCAGCAGCCAAGATAGGGCAACTAGTTTCAATGAGCAGTTCTTC.

The V call is TRBV6-1, the J call TRBJ2-2, with 8 positions matching TRBD2. Germline CDR1 is MNHNS and CDR2 is SASEGT. The CDR3 has 18 amino acids. Germline trimming cut 1 base from V and 6 bases from J; bases unmatched to any gene: 13. The chain's CDR3 is CASSEEDYFSGISGELFF. The CDR3 nucleotides are TGTGCCAGCAGTGAAGAGGACTACTTTAGCGGGATTTCCGGGGAGCTGTTTTTT.

CDR3: CSVLRGTNNEQFF. DNA of the CDR3: TGCAGCGTACTCAGGGGCACGAACAATGAGCAGTTCTTC. V usage is TRBV29-1 and J usage is TRBJ2-1; D may be TRBD1 (6 bases). Germline CDR1 is SQVTM and CDR2 is ANQGSEA. V was pared by 6 bases and J by 5 bases, with 14 bases between. The CDR3 totals 13 residues.

The chain has TRBV12-3 or TRBV12-4 and TRBJ1-2; maybe TRBD1 (5 bases). Trimming shortened V by 1 base and J by 5 bases, and 14 bases separated the two germline ends. The CDR3 consists of 15 residues. CDR3 in amino acids: CASSLEIGARYGYTF. CDR3 DNA sequence: TGTGCCAGCAGTTTAGAGATCGGGGCCCGGTATGGCTACACCTTC.

This clonotype came up a few times. The chain is built from TRBV7-9 and TRBJ2-7; D gene uncertain. With 6 bases removed from V and 4 bases from J, the gap between germline ends came to 7 bases. The CDR3 is 11 residues long. Germline loops: CDR1 SEHNR, CDR2 FQNEAQ (reference sequence). In nucleotides, the CDR3 is TGTGCCAGCAGTATACATTACGAGCAGTACTTC. Its translation: CASSIHYEQYF.

This sequence joins TRBV7-2 and TRBJ1-2; the D is unclear. The CDR3 consists of 12 residues. CDR1 and CDR2 from the germline V gene are SGHTA and FQGNSA. Trimming took 5 bases from V and 6 from J, leaving 10 bases between them. The CDR3, as DNA: TGTGCCAGCAGCCCCAGTCTTGATGGCTACACCTTC. This codes for CASSPSLDGYTF. Looking up the rest from reference TRBV7-2 and TRBJ1-2 gives the full variable domain: GAGVSQSPSNKVTEKGKDVELRCDPISGHTALYWYRQSLGQGLEFLIYFQGNSAPDKSGLPSDRFSAERTGGSVSTLTIQRTQQEDSAVYLCASSPSLDGYTFGSGTRLTVV.

The chain uses TRBV7-2 and TRBJ1-2; perhaps TRBD1 as D (5 bases). The ends were cut back, 5 bases at V and 8 bases at J, with 15 bases in the middle. This CDR3 comprises 13 residues. In germline, CDR1 is SGHTA, CDR2 FQGNSA. CDR3 in amino acids: CASSVGAGGGYTF. DNA for the CDR3: TGTGCCAGCAGCGTGGGAGCCGGGGGGGGCTACACCTTC.

V gene TRBV12-3 or TRBV12-4 combines with J gene TRBJ2-7; TRBD2 aligns across 7 bases. The CDR3 consists of 14 residues. After removal of 5 bases from V and 1 base from J, the junction contained 5 bases not matched to a gene. CDR3 in amino acids: CASSSGEKSYEQYF. For the CDR3, the DNA is TGTGCCAGCAGTAGCGGGGAAAAATCCTACGAGCAGTACTTC.

This clonotype was detected only a few times. The chain combines TRBV2 with TRBJ2-2; D may be TRBD1 (6 bases). From germline, CDR1 is SNHLY and CDR2 FYNNEI. V lost 2 bases and J 0 bases, leaving 13 bases between the germline ends. The CDR3 length is 17 residues. CDR3 region: CASSEIRGGANTGELFF. The CDR3 coding sequence is TGTGCCAGCAGTGAAATCAGGGGTGGCGCGAACACCGGGGAGCTGTTTTTT.

The sample holds a few counts of this clonotype. The V call is TRBV20-1, the J call TRBJ2-1; D unresolved. This CDR3 contains 14 residues. Between the trimmed V and J ends, which lost 3 bases and 4 bases, there was a span of 13 bases. CDR1 DFQATT and CDR2 SNEGSKA come from the germline V gene (reference sequence). CDR3 nucleotides: TGCAGTGCTAGTCAGACAAAAGGGTACAATGAGCAGTTCTTC. This translates into CSASQTKGYNEQFF.

This clonotype was picked up a small number of times. This rearrangement joins TRBV20-1 to TRBJ1-1; possible D gene TRBD1, 5 bases. This CDR3 comprises 15 residues. Germline CDR1 is DFQATT and CDR2 is SNEGSKA (reference sequence). V was trimmed by 7 bases and J by 4 bases, leaving 22 bases between them. CDR3 amino acids: CSVPGLYEVGTEAFF. The CDR3 bases are TGCAGTGTGCCGGGACTCTATGAGGTGGGCACTGAAGCTTTCTTT.

The V and J genes are TRBV5-6 and TRBJ2-2; maybe TRBD2 (5 bases). Trimming took 2 bases from V and 3 from J, leaving 11 bases between them. The germline V gene encodes CDR1 SGHDT and CDR2 YYEEEE. The CDR3 runs to 15 residues. In DNA, the CDR3 is TGTGCCAGCAGCTTAAAACCGAGGGACACCGGGGAGCTGTTTTTT. This sequence encodes CASSLKPRDTGELFF.

The rearrangement uses TRBV14 and TRBJ1-2; D gene ambiguous. Germline-derived CDR1 and CDR2 are SGHDN and FVKESK. V was trimmed by 1 base and J by 5 bases, leaving 11 bases between them. The CDR3 runs to 14 residues. The CDR3 DNA is TGTGCCAGCAGCCAAGTTAGCAGGTCTTATGGCTACACCTTC. This translates into CASSQVSRSYGYTF.

This clonotype has more than one count but fewer than ten. The CDR3 region has the DNA TGTGCCAGCAGTTACGGGACTGGGTACCAAGAGACCCAGTACTTC. It yields the protein CASSYGTGYQETQYF. This sequence joins TRBV6-5 and TRBJ2-5, with D possibly matching TRBD2 (6 bases). The CDR3 contains 15 residues. The V end was cut by 2 bases, the J end by 0 bases, with 10 bases between. Per germline, CDR1 MNHEY and CDR2 SVGAGI.

This clonotype has only a few counts. The chain employs TRBV11-3 and TRBJ2-3, with D possibly being TRBD2 (6 bases). The CDR3 loop spans 13 amino acids. The germline V and J ends were trimmed by 1 base and 13 bases, with 15 bases remaining between them. Germline CDR1 and CDR2: SGHNT and YENEEA. The CDR3: CASSLGGLAPEYF. CDR3 nucleotides: TGTGCCAGCAGCTTAGGAGGGCTAGCGCCCGAGTATTTT.

V usage is TRBV7-3 and J usage is TRBJ2-1; D tentatively fits TRBD1 or TRBD2 (5 bases each). Trimming removed 3 bases at V and 10 bases at J, with 22 bases between. The CDR3 spans 16 residues. From germline, CDR1 is SGHTA and CDR2 FQGTGA. CDR3 nucleotides: TGTGCCAGCAGCTTGGGGAGTGGACGGGACCGCAGCGAGCAGTTCTTC. Protein: CASSLGSGRDRSEQFF.

This clonotype was counted a few times. This sequence joins TRBV12-3 or TRBV12-4 and TRBJ2-7; TRBD1 aligns across 8 bases. The CDR3 length is 11 residues. V shed 6 bases, J shed 8 bases, and the junction held 3 bases outside the gene matches. The CDR3 sequence: CASRTGVQQYF. The CDR3 DNA sequence: TGTGCCAGCAGGACAGGGGTTCAGCAGTACTTC.

The chain combines TRBV4-3 with TRBJ2-3, with TRBD2 matching over 9 bases. Germline V gives CDR1 LGHNA, CDR2 YSLEER. Trimming took 2 bases from V and 3 from J; bases not matched to a gene: 15. This CDR3 is 19 amino acids long. The CDR3 DNA follows: TGCGCCAGCAGCCAATTTTCCAGCGGGAGGTCGATTGGTACAGATACGCAGTATTTT. Its translation: CASSQFSSGRSIGTDTQYF.

This chain joins TRBV20-1 and TRBJ2-3; D possibly matches TRBD1 or TRBD2 (5 bases each). This CDR3 has 13 residues. Per germline, CDR1 DFQATT and CDR2 SNEGSKA (reference sequence). The ends were cut back, 5 bases at V and 2 bases at J, with 11 bases in the middle. The CDR3 bases are TGCAGTGCTGTTCGGGGCTCCACAGATACGCAGTATTTT. Translation gives CSAVRGSTDTQYF.